What follows describes a single T cell receptor (beta chain). The source of the sample is a study of shared clonotypes between healthy human individuals. Germline V gene lookup returns CDR1 MDHEN and CDR2 SYDVKM. The germline V and J ends were trimmed by 3 bases and 4 bases, with 9 bases remaining between them. The CDR3 covers 13 residues. TCRdb's copy holds only in-frame clones and misses some; the assay was immunoSEQ multiplex PCR. The sample contains approximately 1.4 million clones, under 99% of which appear only once. This chain uses TRBV28 with TRBJ1-2; a weak D match, TRBD1 (5 bases). Sequencing used naive CD4+ T cells sorted from blood. The sample's subset: CD45RA+ positively selected. The clonotype was recovered from a young man in good health. The CDR3, as DNA: TGTGCCAGCAGTTTCACGGGGGGCTATGGCTACACCTTC. It is translated as CASSFTGGYGYTF.